What follows are 26 T cell receptor beta chains derived from one specimen sequenced in a study of blood T cell repertoires in COVID-19. Data came from immunoSEQ multiplex PCR; TCRdb stores just in-frame clones and leaves some out. This table holds some 240,000 clones, approximately 89% found once. The source material was peripheral blood. Receptors were obtained from a woman between 40 and 50 years old who had recovered from COVID-19.

The table lists this clone with a count of one. The J gene is TRBJ2-1, the V gene TRBV12-5, with 10 bases aligning to TRBD1. The junction had 6 bases not matched to a gene; V was cut back by 4 bases and J by 6 bases. Germline V gene data show CDR1 as LGHNT and CDR2 as FRNRAP. This CDR3 has 15 residues. The chain's CDR3 is CASGSGTGAGNEQFF. The CDR3 DNA reads as TGTGCTAGTGGTTCCGGGACAGGGGCCGGCAATGAGCAGTTCTTC.

This sequence joins TRBV7-9 and TRBJ2-1, with D maybe TRBD2 (6 bases). Trimming removed 2 bases from V and 7 bases from J, with 18 bases in between. Germline loops: CDR1 SEHNR, CDR2 FQNEAQ (reference sequence). This CDR3 contains 16 residues. The CDR3 region has the DNA TGTGCCAGCAGCTTATCGCCCCGGGAGATTAGGAATGAGCAGTTCTTC. It yields the protein CASSLSPREIRNEQFF. The full variable domain, with the rest looked up from reference TRBV7-9 and TRBJ2-1, is DTGVSQNPRHKITKRGQNVTFRCDPISEHNRLYWYRQTLGQGPEFLTYFQNEAQLEKSRLLSDRFSAERPKGSFSTLEIQRTEQGDSAMYLCASSLSPREIRNEQFFGPGTRLTVL.

The rearrangement uses TRBV6-5 and TRBJ2-3; 7 positions agree with TRBD2. CDR1 MNHEY and CDR2 SVGAGI come from the germline V gene. V trimming: 6 bases; J trimming: 0 bases; junction bases outside the gene matches: 6. The CDR3 is 15 amino acids. The chain's CDR3 is CASRRLATSTDTQYF. DNA for the CDR3: TGTGCCAGCAGAAGACTAGCCACTAGCACAGATACGCAGTATTTT.

The chain links TRBV7-2 to TRBJ2-5; 7 nucleotides align to TRBD2. The V gene's germline CDR1 is SGHTA and CDR2 FQGNSA. V gave up 1 base and J gave up 2 bases; unmatched junction bases: 4. CDR3 size: 15 residues. The CDR3 nucleotides are TGTGCCAGCAGCTTAGTGGTACTAGCGCAAGAGACCCAGTACTTC. This gives the protein CASSLVVLAQETQYF.

The CDR3 is CASSQDFGTSGRNEQFF. The CDR3 nucleotides are TGTGCCAGCAGCCAAGATTTTGGGACTAGCGGGAGAAATGAGCAGTTCTTC. This sequence joins TRBV3-1 (or the pseudogene TRBV3-2) and TRBJ2-1, with 14 bases identical to TRBD2. From germline, CDR1 is LGHDT and CDR2 YNNKEL (reference sequence). The CDR3 sequence is 17 residues long. J lost 7 bases, V lost 0 bases, and 5 bases had no gene match.

This chain uses TRBV7-2 with TRBJ1-1; the D is unclear. Deletions cut 4 bases from V and 6 bases from J, with 12 bases between. The CDR3 totals 13 residues. CDR1 SGHTA and CDR2 FQGNSA come from the germline V gene. In DNA, the CDR3 is TGTGCCAGCAGCTCCGCCGGCGGGCCTGAAGCTTTCTTT. Protein: CASSSAGGPEAFF.

V and J are TRBV7-3 and TRBJ2-1, with 15 positions matching TRBD2. The V gene's germline CDR1 is SGHTA and CDR2 FQGTGA. The V gene end was trimmed by 5 bases and the J gene end by 6 bases; junction bases not matched to a gene: 11. This CDR3 has 18 residues. CDR3 DNA: TGTGCCAGCAGCCCAAGGCCAGGGACTAGCGGGGGGATCAATGAGCAGTTCTTC. Its protein product is CASSPRPGTSGGINEQFF.

This chain joins TRBV28 and TRBJ2-7; 8 bases match TRBD1. V shed 5 bases and J 6 bases; nucleotides not matched to a gene: 12. Looked up from germline, CDR1 is MDHEN and CDR2 is SYDVKM. The CDR3 consists of 15 residues. The CDR3 protein is CASSPVGAGGFEQYF. The CDR3 coding sequence is TGTGCCAGCAGTCCCGTAGGAGCAGGGGGCTTCGAGCAGTACTTC. Full variable domain (outside the CDR3, taken from reference TRBV28 and TRBJ2-7): DVKVTQSSRYLVKRTGEKVFLECVQDMDHENMFWYRQDPGLGLRLIYFSYDVKMKEKGDIPEGYSVSREKKERFSLILESASTNQTSMYLCASSPVGAGGFEQYFGPGTRLTVT.

The J gene is TRBJ1-1, the V gene TRBV19; D is perhaps TRBD1 (6 bases). V lost 5 bases to trimming and J lost 7 bases, with 11 bases between them. This CDR3 is built from 12 residues. Germline V gene lookup returns CDR1 LNHDA and CDR2 SQIVND (reference sequence). In DNA form, the CDR3 reads TGTGCCAGTAGTCACAGGGAGGGTGAAGCTTTCTTT. Its protein product is CASSHREGEAFF.

CDR3 bases: TGTGCCAGCTCACCAACACAGGGTAATTCACCCCTCCACTTT. This encodes CASSPTQGNSPLHF. The chain has TRBV18 and TRBJ1-6; D might be TRBD1 (6 bases). The CDR3 has 14 amino acids. Germline lookup yields CDR1 KGHSH and CDR2 LQKENI. The V end lost 2 bases, the J end lost 6 bases, and 8 bases lay between the germline ends.

This clone is a singleton in its sample. J is TRBJ2-5 and V is TRBV18; possible D gene TRBD1, 6 bases. Looked up from germline, CDR1 is KGHSH and CDR2 is LQKENI. CDR3 length: 15 residues. Trimming stripped 5 bases from V and 2 bases from J, with 15 bases between. CDR3 region: CASSLRDISQETQYF. Here the CDR3 DNA reads TGTGCCAGCTCATTACGGGACATTTCGCAAGAGACCCAGTACTTC.

The chain uses TRBV2 and TRBJ2-5; 9 positions match TRBD2. From germline, CDR1 is SNHLY and CDR2 FYNNEI. The CDR3 runs to 15 residues. V lost 5 bases and J lost 4; bases outside the gene matches: 8. The CDR3 sequence: CASSPSGATGETQYF. The CDR3 DNA follows: TGTGCCAGCAGTCCTAGCGGGGCCACGGGAGAGACCCAGTACTTC.

The sample holds one count of this clone. The chain has TRBV3-1 (or the pseudogene TRBV3-2) and TRBJ2-7; a possible D gene is TRBD1 (6 bases). Germline V lookup: CDR1 LGHDT, CDR2 YNNKEL (reference sequence). The CDR3 runs to 14 residues. Trimming removed 4 bases at V and 12 bases at J, with 22 bases between. The CDR3 DNA follows: TGTGCCAGCAGCCCCTGGGGGCAGTCGGCATCGTTGTACTTC. Translation gives CASSPWGQSASLYF.

The CDR3 sequence is CASSLTDSSPLHF. The CDR3 nucleotides are TGTGCCAGCAGCCTCACCGACAGTTCACCCCTCCACTTT. The chain is built from TRBV5-6 and TRBJ1-6; maybe TRBD1 (5 bases). Germline lookup yields CDR1 SGHDT and CDR2 YYEEEE. Trimming removed 4 bases at V and 9 bases at J, with 11 bases between. The CDR3 totals 13 residues.

The V gene is TRBV30, the J gene TRBJ1-4, with TRBD1 matching 7 bases. The length of the CDR3 is 11 residues. The V and J ends lost 6 bases and 8 bases, in that order; junction bases with no gene match: 3. CDR1 and CDR2 (germline): GTSNPN, SVGIG (reference sequence). CDR3 nucleotides: TGTGCCTGCCGACAGGGCGAAAAACTGTTTTTT. Protein sequence: CACRQGEKLFF.

The gene calls are TRBV6-1 and TRBJ2-1, with 10 bases aligning to TRBD1. The CDR3 extends over 15 amino acids. With 3 bases clipped from V and 4 bases from J, the junction kept 3 bases outside the gene matches. CDR1 is MNHNS, CDR2 SASEGT, per germline. The DNA for the CDR3 is TGTGCCAGCAGTGAGGGACAGGGGACATACAATGAGCAGTTCTTC. This gives the protein CASSEGQGTYNEQFF.

This clone was found once. V gene TRBV10-3 combines with J gene TRBJ2-5, with 13 bases aligning to TRBD2. Germline CDR1 is ENHRY and CDR2 is SYGVKD. The J segment lost 4 bases and the V segment lost 0 bases, leaving 2 bases of the junction unmatched. The length of the CDR3 is 16 residues. The CDR3 DNA is TGTGCCATCAGTGAGTCGACTAGCGGGAGGATAGAGACCCAGTACTTC. Amino acid sequence: CAISESTSGRIETQYF.

This rearrangement joins TRBV6-5 to TRBJ2-1; 9 positions agree with TRBD2. V was pared by 0 bases and J by 2 bases, with 2 bases of the junction left unmatched. This CDR3 has 16 amino acids. Germline CDR1 is MNHEY and CDR2 is SVGAGI. In nucleotides, the CDR3 is TGTGCCAGCAGTTACTCGGCTAGCGGGACCTACAATGAGCAGTTCTTC. Amino acid sequence: CASSYSASGTYNEQFF.

In nucleotides, the CDR3 is TGTGCCAGCGGGGAGACAAACTACGAGCAGTACTTC. It translates to CASGETNYEQYF. The chain uses TRBV28 and TRBJ2-7, with D possibly matching TRBD2 (5 bases). Trimming pared 8 bases from V and 3 bases from J, leaving 11 bases between. CDR1 and CDR2 from the germline V gene are MDHEN and SYDVKM. The CDR3 covers 12 residues. Variable domain in full (rest from reference TRBV28 and TRBJ2-7): DVKVTQSSRYLVKRTGEKVFLECVQDMDHENMFWYRQDPGLGLRLIYFSYDVKMKEKGDIPEGYSVSREKKERFSLILESASTNQTSMYLCASGETNYEQYFGPGTRLTVT.

The chain combines TRBV3-1 (or the pseudogene TRBV3-2) with TRBJ1-1, with no clear D. Trimming stripped 0 bases from V and 7 bases from J, with 12 bases between. This CDR3 is 14 amino acids long. In germline, CDR1 is LGHDT, CDR2 YNNKEL (reference sequence). The DNA of the CDR3 is TGTGCCAGCAGCCAAGAATCTTTTCGGGGTGAAGCTTTCTTT. It specifies CASSQESFRGEAFF.

This clone was seen a handful of times. The chain combines TRBV10-1 with TRBJ1-1; 7 bases are shared with TRBD1. The J segment lost 7 bases and the V segment lost 6 bases, leaving 14 bases of the junction unmatched. From germline, CDR1 is WNHNN and CDR2 SYGVQD (reference sequence). This CDR3 is 15 amino acids long. CDR3 in DNA: TGCGCCAGCAGCGAAACTACAGGGGCCGAGGGTGAAGCTTTCTTT. It yields the protein CASSETTGAEGEAFF.

This clone occurred once. The V and J genes are TRBV11-2 and TRBJ1-6; D not resolved. This CDR3 has 16 residues. The V gene's germline CDR1 is SGHAT and CDR2 FQNNGV. V was cut by 4 bases and J by 7 bases, with 17 bases left in between. CDR3 DNA: TGTGCCAGCAGCTCCTACGCGACAATTTCGAATTCACCCCTCCACTTT. Translated: CASSSYATISNSPLHF. Full variable domain (rest looked up from reference TRBV11-2 and TRBJ1-6): EAGVAQSPRYKIIEKRQSVAFWCNPISGHATLYWYQQILGQGPKLLIQFQNNGVVDDSQLPKDRFSAERLKGVDSTLKIQPAKLEDSAVYLCASSSYATISNSPLHFGNGTRLTVT.

The table lists this clone with a few counts. V is TRBV3-1 (or the pseudogene TRBV3-2) and J is TRBJ2-4; no definite D call. V lost 0 bases to trimming and J lost 1 base, with 16 bases between them. The CDR3 covers 18 residues. Germline V gives CDR1 LGHDT, CDR2 YNNKEL (reference sequence). The CDR3 loop is CASSQDFTVLTAKNIQYF. CDR3 DNA sequence: TGTGCCAGCAGCCAAGATTTTACAGTCCTTACGGCCAAAAACATTCAGTACTTC.

The rearrangement uses TRBV27 and TRBJ1-5; 8 bases align to TRBD1. Germline V gene data show CDR1 as MNHEY and CDR2 as SMNVEV (reference sequence). V shed 3 bases, J shed 5 bases, and the junction held 3 bases outside the gene matches. This CDR3 is 14 amino acids long. The CDR3 sequence is CASSFSGGDQPQHF. For the CDR3, the DNA is TGTGCCAGCAGTTTTTCAGGGGGCGATCAGCCCCAGCATTTT.

The chain is built from TRBV27 and TRBJ2-7; TRBD1 might be the D (6 bases). Germline CDR1 is MNHEY and CDR2 is SMNVEV (reference sequence). The length of the CDR3 is 15 residues. The V end was cut by 6 bases, the J end by 0 bases, with 15 bases between. CDR3 nucleotides: TGTGCCAGCAGGGCAGGGGAAAGGAGCTCCTACGAGCAGTACTTC. It yields the protein CASRAGERSSYEQYF.

This chain links TRBV30 with TRBJ2-1; D might be TRBD2 (6 bases). CDR3 length: 14 residues. V gave up 2 bases and J gave up 4 bases, with 12 bases separating them. Per the germline V gene, CDR1 is GTSNPN and CDR2 is SVGIG (reference sequence). DNA of the CDR3: TGTGCCTGGAGTTTATGGGCGGGATACAATGAGCAGTTCTTC. It codes for CAWSLWAGYNEQFF.